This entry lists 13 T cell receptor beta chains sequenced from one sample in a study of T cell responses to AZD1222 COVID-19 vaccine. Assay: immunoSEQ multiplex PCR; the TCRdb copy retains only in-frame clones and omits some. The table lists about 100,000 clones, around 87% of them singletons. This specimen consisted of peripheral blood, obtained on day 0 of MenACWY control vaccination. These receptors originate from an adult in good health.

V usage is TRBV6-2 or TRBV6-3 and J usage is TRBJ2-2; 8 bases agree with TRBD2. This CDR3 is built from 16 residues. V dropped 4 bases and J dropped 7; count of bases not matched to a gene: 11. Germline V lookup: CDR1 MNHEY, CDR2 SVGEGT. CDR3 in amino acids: CASSFPRGGLGGELFF. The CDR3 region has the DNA TGTGCCAGCAGTTTTCCCCGGGGGGGCCTAGGCGGGGAGCTGTTTTTT.

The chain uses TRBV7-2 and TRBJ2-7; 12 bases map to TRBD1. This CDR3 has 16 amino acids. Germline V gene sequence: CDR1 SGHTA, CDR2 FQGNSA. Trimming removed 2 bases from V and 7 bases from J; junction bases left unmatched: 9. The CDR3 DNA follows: TGTGCCAGCAGCTTATCTCCGGGACAGGGGGCGCGGGAGCAGTACTTC. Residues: CASSLSPGQGAREQYF.

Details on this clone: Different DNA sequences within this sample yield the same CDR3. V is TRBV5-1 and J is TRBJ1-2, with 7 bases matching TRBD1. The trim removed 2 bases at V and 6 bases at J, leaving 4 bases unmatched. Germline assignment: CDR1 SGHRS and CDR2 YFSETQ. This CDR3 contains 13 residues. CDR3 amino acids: CASSFTGDDGYTF. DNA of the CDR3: TGCGCCAGCAGCTTTACAGGGGATGATGGCTACACCTTC. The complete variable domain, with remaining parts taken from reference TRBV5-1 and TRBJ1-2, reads KAGVTQTPRYLIKTRGQQVTLSCSPISGHRSVSWYQQTPGQGLQFLFEYFSETQRNKGNFPGRFSGRQFSNSRSEMNVSTLELGDSALYLCASSFTGDDGYTFGSGTRLTVV.

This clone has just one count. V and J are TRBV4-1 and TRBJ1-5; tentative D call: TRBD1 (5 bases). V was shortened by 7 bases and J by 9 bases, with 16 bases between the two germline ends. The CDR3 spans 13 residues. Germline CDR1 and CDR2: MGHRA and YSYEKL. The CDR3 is CASNRDVGGPQHF. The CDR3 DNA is TGCGCCAGCAACCGGGACGTGGGGGGGCCCCAGCATTTT.

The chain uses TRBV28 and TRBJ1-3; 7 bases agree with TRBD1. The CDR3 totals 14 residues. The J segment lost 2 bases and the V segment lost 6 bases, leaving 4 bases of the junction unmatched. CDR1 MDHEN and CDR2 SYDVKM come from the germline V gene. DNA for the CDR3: TGTGCCAGCAGGCTCCAGGGGGCTGGAAACACCATATATTTT. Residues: CASRLQGAGNTIYF.

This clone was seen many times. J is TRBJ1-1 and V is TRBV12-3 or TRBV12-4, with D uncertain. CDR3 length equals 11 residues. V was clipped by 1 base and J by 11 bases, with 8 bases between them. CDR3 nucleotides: TGTGCCAGCAGTTTAGGTCCAGAGGCTTTCTTT. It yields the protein CASSLGPEAFF.

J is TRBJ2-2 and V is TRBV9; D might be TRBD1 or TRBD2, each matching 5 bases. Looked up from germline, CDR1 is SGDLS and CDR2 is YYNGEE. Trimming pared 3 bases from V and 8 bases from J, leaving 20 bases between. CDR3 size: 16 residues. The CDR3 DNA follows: TGTGCCAGCAGCGACCCTCGGGACCCCGGAGGAGGGGAGCTGTTTTTT. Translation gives CASSDPRDPGGGELFF.

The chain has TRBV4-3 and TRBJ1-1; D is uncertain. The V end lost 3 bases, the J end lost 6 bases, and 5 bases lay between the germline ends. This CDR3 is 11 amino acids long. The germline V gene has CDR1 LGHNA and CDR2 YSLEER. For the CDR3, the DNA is TGCGCCAGCAGCCACAGATCTGAAGCTTTCTTT. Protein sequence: CASSHRSEAFF.

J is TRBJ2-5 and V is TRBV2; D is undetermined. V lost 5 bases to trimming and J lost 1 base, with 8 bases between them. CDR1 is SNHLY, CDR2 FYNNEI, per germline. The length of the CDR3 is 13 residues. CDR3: CASSYGFQETQYF. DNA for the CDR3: TGTGCCAGCAGTTATGGGTTCCAAGAGACCCAGTACTTC.

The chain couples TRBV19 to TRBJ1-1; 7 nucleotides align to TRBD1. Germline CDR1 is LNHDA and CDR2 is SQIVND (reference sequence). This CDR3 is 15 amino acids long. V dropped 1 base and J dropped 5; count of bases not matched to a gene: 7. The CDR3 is CASSIVAGGITEAFF. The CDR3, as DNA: TGTGCCAGTAGTATAGTAGCAGGGGGGATAACTGAAGCTTTCTTT.

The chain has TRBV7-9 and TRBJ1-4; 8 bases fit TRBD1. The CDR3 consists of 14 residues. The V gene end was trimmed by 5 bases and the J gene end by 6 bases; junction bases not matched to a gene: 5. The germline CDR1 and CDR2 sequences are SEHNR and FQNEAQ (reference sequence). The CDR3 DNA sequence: TGTGCCAGCAGCCGGACAGGGAGAGATGAAAAACTGTTTTTT. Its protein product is CASSRTGRDEKLFF. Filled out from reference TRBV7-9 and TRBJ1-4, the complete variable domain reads DTGVSQNPRHKITKRGQNVTFRCDPISEHNRLYWYRQTLGQGPEFLTYFQNEAQLEKSRLLSDRFSAERPKGSFSTLEIQRTEQGDSAMYLCASSRTGRDEKLFFGSGTQLSVL.

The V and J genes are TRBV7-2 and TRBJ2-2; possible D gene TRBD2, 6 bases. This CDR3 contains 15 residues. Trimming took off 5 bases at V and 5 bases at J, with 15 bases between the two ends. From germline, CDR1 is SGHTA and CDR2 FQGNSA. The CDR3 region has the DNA TGTGCCAGCAGCCGCTGGGCGGGATTAACCGGGGAGCTGTTTTTT. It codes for CASSRWAGLTGELFF.

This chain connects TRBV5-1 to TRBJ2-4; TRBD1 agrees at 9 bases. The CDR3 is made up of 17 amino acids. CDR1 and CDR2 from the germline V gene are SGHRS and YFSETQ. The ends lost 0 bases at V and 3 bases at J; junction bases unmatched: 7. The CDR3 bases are TGCGCCAGCAGCTTGGGTACAGGGGGCTGGGGCAAAAACATTCAGTACTTC. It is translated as CASSLGTGGWGKNIQYF.